The T cell receptor beta chain described here comes from a study of long-term antiretroviral therapy in people with HIV. General study findings and limits: Clones that expanded before ART (that is, prior to treatment) dominated the repertoire at all time points.

For this clone: What it recognizes is unknown. The junction departs from germline at one end; a sequencing error may be responsible.

Two or more post-ART PBMC samples, plus at least one pre-ART sample, were available for each donor. The germline V gene has CDR1 WSHSY and CDR2 SAAADI. The CDR3 totals 14 residues. immunoSEQ v3.0 was run at survey level. Method: immunoSEQ multiplex PCR; TCRdb's copy keeps in-frame clones and lacks some. Of 25,000 to 35,000 clones listed, 80% to 85% are singletons. The TCR originated in a man younger than 45 with HIV. The chain links TRBV10-2 to TRBJ1-1; unclear D gene. Sequencing used unsorted PBMCs, obtained around 2.8 years after starting antiretroviral therapy. CDR3: CASRELSGNTEAFF. In DNA form, the CDR3 reads TGCGCCAGCAGGGAGTTGTCGGGGAACACTGAAGCTTTCTTT.